These T cell receptor beta chains were read from a single sample in a study of T cell repertoires in cytomegalovirus infection. TCRdb recomputed calls from the reads with MiXCR, one row per CDR3 protein. The sample yields around 320,000 distinct CDR3 sequences, 8% to 10% seen once. Material for sequencing was PBMCs. The receptors come from a human donor in good health (CMV status not recorded). Some clones in this sample may be carry-over from other donors' samples. The CDR3 runs from the conserved cysteine through the conserved F or W. D genes are given only for firm matches. A clone size is listed for some rows: how often the clone was seen (once, few, many), or a class if it is expanded.

>TRBV7-2|TRBJ1-6|-|many
CASSSDRDNSPLHF
TGTGCCAGCAGCTCGGACAGAGATAATTCACCCCTCCACTTT
>TRBV10-2|TRBJ1-1|-|few
CASTTSGEDTEAFF
TGCGCCAGCACAACGTCAGGGGAAGACACTGAAGCTTTCTTT
>TRBV28|TRBJ2-7|TRBD2|many
CASRSKGLAGPPSYEQYF
TGTGCCAGCAGATCTAAGGGACTAGCGGGGCCCCCCTCGTACGAGCAGTACTTC
>TRBV5-1|TRBJ2-1|TRBD1|many
CASSRGTGGWEQFF
TGCGCCAGCAGCCGCGGGACAGGTGGCTGGGAGCAGTTCTTC
>TRBV3-1|TRBJ1-5|-|many
CASSQGAGDGQPQHF
TGTGCCAGCAGCCAAGGCGCAGGGGATGGTCAGCCCCAGCATTTT
>TRBV18|TRBJ2-5|-|few
CASSPLPADQETQYF
TGTGCCAGCTCTCCCCTCCCAGCGGACCAAGAGACCCAGTACTTC
>TRBV29-1|TRBJ2-2|-|-
CSVGRSRDTGELFF
TGCAGCGTTGGTCGATCACGGGACACCGGGGAGCTGTTTTTT
>TRBV24-1|TRBJ2-1|-|few
CATSDPGPSNEQFF
TGTGCCACCAGTGATCCGGGACCGTCAAATGAGCAGTTCTTC
>TRBV2|TRBJ2-1|-|-
CASSDRGWHNEQFF
TGTGCCAGCAGTGATCGCGGCTGGCACAATGAGCAGTTCTTC
>TRBV6-2/TRBV6-3|TRBJ1-1|TRBD1|few
CASRLTGLNTEAFF
TGTGCCAGCAGACTGACAGGGTTGAACACTGAAGCTTTCTTT
>TRBV29-1|TRBJ1-4|TRBD1|-
CSVGQGATNEKLFF
TGCAGCGTGGGACAGGGTGCAACTAATGAAAAACTGTTTTTT
>TRBV6-2/TRBV6-3|TRBJ1-1|-|few
CASSQWVPGRRTEAFF
TGTGCCAGCAGTCAGTGGGTTCCAGGGCGCCGGACTGAAGCTTTCTTT
>TRBV25-1|TRBJ2-4|-|-
CASSESPVNIQYF
TGTGCCAGCAGTGAAAGCCCTGTAAACATTCAGTACTTC
>TRBV7-2|TRBJ2-3|TRBD2|many
CASSFFLAGDTQYF
TGTGCCAGCAGCTTTTTTCTAGCGGGAGATACGCAGTATTTT
>TRBV5-4|TRBJ2-5|-|-
CASSLQRGREETQYF
TGTGCCAGCAGCTTACAACGGGGCCGGGAAGAGACCCAGTACTTC
>TRBV27|TRBJ2-1|-|-
CASIRRTGGEQFF
TGTGCCAGTATCCGGCGGACGGGCGGTGAGCAGTTCTTC
>TRBV19|TRBJ2-2|-|-
CASSPRGVRMTGELFF
TGTGCCAGTAGTCCCCGAGGGGTGAGGATGACCGGGGAGCTGTTTTTT
>TRBV20-1|TRBJ1-2|-|few
CSATGTNYGYTF
TGCAGTGCTACAGGGACGAACTATGGCTACACCTTC
>TRBV7-2|TRBJ2-1|TRBD2|many
CASSFTGGAISEQFF
TGTGCCAGCAGCTTTACGGGGGGGGCGATCAGTGAGCAGTTCTTC
>TRBV7-2|TRBJ2-1|-|many
CASSSASLHEQFF
TGTGCCAGCAGCTCGGCGAGCCTCCATGAGCAGTTCTTC
>TRBV24-1|TRBJ2-1|-|few
CATSGSPYNEQFF
TGTGCCACCAGCGGGAGCCCCTACAATGAGCAGTTCTTC
>TRBV11-2|TRBJ2-1|-|many
CASSLVRAAGQFF
TGTGCCAGCAGCTTAGTTCGGGCGGCAGGGCAGTTCTTC
>TRBV7-2|TRBJ2-5|TRBD1|many
CASSQPGQMETQYF
TGTGCCAGCAGCCAGCCGGGACAGATGGAGACCCAGTACTTC
>TRBV9|TRBJ1-2|-|-
CASSAYPGDDYGYTF
TGTGCCAGCAGCGCTTACCCAGGGGACGACTATGGCTACACCTTC
>TRBV7-2|TRBJ1-2|-|many
CASSLGRTNYGYTF
TGTGCCAGCAGCCTGGGACGGACTAACTATGGCTACACCTTC
>TRBV19|TRBJ1-5|-|few
CASTITGPPNQPQHF
TGTGCCAGCACCATCACCGGGCCTCCCAATCAGCCCCAGCATTTT
>TRBV7-6|TRBJ2-3|-|many
CASSPVTTLARDGPDTQYF
TGTGCCAGCAGCCCCGTAACCACCCTAGCGCGGGATGGTCCAGATACGCAGTATTTT
>TRBV7-9|TRBJ1-4|-|-
CASRETNEKLFF
TGTGCCAGCCGTGAGACCAATGAAAAACTGTTTTTT
>TRBV5-1|TRBJ2-1|-|-
CASRSDTYNEQFF
TGCGCCAGCAGGTCCGACACCTACAATGAGCAGTTCTTC
>TRBV7-8|TRBJ1-5|-|many
CASSLLGRQRGQPQHF
TGTGCCAGCAGCCTCCTTGGACGTCAGCGCGGTCAGCCCCAGCATTTT
>TRBV27|TRBJ1-6|-|few
CASSLTGNSYNSPLHF
TGTGCCAGCAGTCTAACCGGTAACTCCTATAATTCACCCCTCCACTTT
>TRBV20-1|TRBJ2-3|TRBD1|many
CSARDLQGIDTQYF
TGCAGTGCTAGAGATCTACAGGGGATAGATACGCAGTATTTT
>TRBV12-3/TRBV12-4|TRBJ2-3|-|-
CASSLDASRAWYF
TGTGCCAGCAGTTTAGATGCCAGCAGGGCTTGGTATTTT
>TRBV7-2|TRBJ2-1|-|few
CASSWGGGTYNEQFF
TGTGCCAGCAGCTGGGGAGGGGGGACCTACAATGAGCAGTTCTTC
>TRBV4-2|TRBJ1-4|TRBD1|many
CASSQPMTGGEEKLFF
TGTGCCAGCAGCCAACCTATGACAGGGGGTGAAGAAAAACTGTTTTTT
>TRBV7-1|TRBJ1-1|TRBD1|few
CASSSRPGQGKNTEAFF
TGTGCCAGCAGCTCCAGACCGGGACAGGGGAAGAACACTGAAGCTTTCTTT
>TRBV28|TRBJ2-7|-|many
CASSPSPPYEQYF
TGTGCCAGCAGTCCCTCGCCTCCCTACGAGCAGTACTTC
>TRBV15|TRBJ2-2|TRBD1|-
CATSRGDRDTGELFF
TGTGCCACCAGCAGGGGGGACAGAGACACCGGGGAGCTGTTTTTT
>TRBV6-6|TRBJ2-1|-|few
CASSYTFFGRRTFSSYNEQFF
TGTGCCAGCAGTTACACCTTCTTTGGGAGACGGACATTTAGCTCCTACAATGAGCAGTTCTTC